The entry that follows covers one T cell receptor (beta chain) sequence. What it binds is unknown. Amplification by 5'RACE using constant-segment primers produced TCR alpha and TCR beta cDNA libraries that carried sample barcodes and UMIs. One entry per CDR3 protein results from TCRdb running MiXCR on the 5' RACE reads. The sample comprises 300,000 to 350,000 distinct CDR3 sequences, roughly an eighth of which are singletons, and 22% rests with the top ten. These data belong to a study of T-cell memory formation after mild COVID-19. Whole-study findings and limits: Clones shrinking between day 15 and 85 showed a balanced CD4/CD8 split, and those that grew later tilted toward CD4+.

The source of this sequence is a man younger than 35 who had mild COVID-19 (a few samples of this study predate the infection). Cell type and time point are not known. Sequencing used PBMCs or a T cell subset sorted from them (not recorded which).

The CDR3 nucleotides are TGTGCCAGCAGCCGTACGGGACTAGCAAGGGATGAGCAGTTCTTC. Translation: CASSRTGLARDEQFF. The V and J genes are TRBV7-9 and TRBJ2-1; TRBD2 matches 9 bases. The germline V gene has CDR1 SEHNR and CDR2 FQNEAQ (reference sequence). The J segment lost 8 bases and the V segment lost 5 bases, leaving 10 bases of the junction unmatched. The CDR3 has 15 residues.